These 10 T cell receptor beta chains originate from one sample sequenced in a study of cytomegalovirus exposure and HLA in healthy donors. This PCR relied on a set of 60 Vbeta primers and 13 Jbeta primers. TCRdb keeps only in-frame clones here, not all; method: immunoSEQ multiplex PCR. Among approximately 130,000 clones listed, around 82% were seen once. The sequenced material came from PBMCs. The receptors stem from a man aged 50 to 60 in good health and CMV-seronegative.

The rearrangement links TRBV10-3 to TRBJ2-3; a possible D gene is TRBD2 (6 bases). Per germline, CDR1 ENHRY and CDR2 SYGVKD. The CDR3 is 14 amino acids. With 6 bases removed from V and 0 bases from J, the gap between germline ends came to 10 bases. The CDR3 loop is CAISLSGSTDTQYF. CDR3 in DNA: TGTGCCATCAGCTTGAGCGGGAGCACAGATACGCAGTATTTT.

V gene TRBV2 combines with J gene TRBJ1-4; D is ambiguous. CDR1 SNHLY and CDR2 FYNNEI come from the germline V gene. The CDR3 extends over 13 amino acids. V dropped 6 bases and J dropped 7 bases, with 12 bases sitting between them. CDR3 loop: CASRWRAGEKLFF. The CDR3 nucleotides are TGTGCCAGCAGGTGGAGGGCGGGTGAAAAACTGTTTTTT.

In this sample, this clone turned up once. The rearrangement uses TRBV29-1 and TRBJ2-1; TRBD1 matches at 8 bases. V lost 7 bases and J lost 5; bases outside the gene matches: 4. From germline, CDR1 is SQVTM and CDR2 ANQGSEA. The CDR3 is made up of 12 amino acids. The CDR3, as DNA: TGCAGCGCCCGGACAGGGAACAATGAGCAGTTCTTC. Translation: CSARTGNNEQFF.

The chain is built from TRBV5-1 and TRBJ2-2; tentatively, D is TRBD1 (5 bases). The CDR3 loop spans 11 amino acids. Looked up from germline, CDR1 is SGHRS and CDR2 is YFSETQ. V dropped 7 bases and J dropped 5 bases, with 6 bases sitting between them. In DNA form, the CDR3 reads TGCGCCAGCTCAGGGACCGGGGAGCTGTTTTTT. Residues: CASSGTGELFF.

The chain has TRBV25-1 and TRBJ2-2, with TRBD1 identical over 8 bases. CDR3 length: 17 amino acids. Per the germline V gene, CDR1 is MGHDK and CDR2 is SYGVNS. Germline trimming cut 5 bases from V and 3 bases from J; bases unmatched to any gene: 11. The CDR3 DNA is TGTGCCAGCAGTACCGGGACAGGAGCAACCGACACCGGGGAGCTGTTTTTT. Amino acid sequence: CASSTGTGATDTGELFF.

The V and J genes are TRBV7-8 and TRBJ1-1; D perhaps matches TRBD1 (6 bases). Germline CDR1 and CDR2: SGHVS and FQNEAQ. Trimming stripped 1 base from V and 8 bases from J, with 11 bases between. There are 13 residues in the CDR3. The CDR3: CASSLGGQMEAFF. The CDR3 DNA follows: TGTGCCAGCAGCTTAGGCGGACAGATGGAAGCTTTCTTT.

The J gene is TRBJ2-5, the V gene TRBV5-6; D ambiguous. Trimming cost V 3 bases and J 5 bases, with 8 bases left between them. Germline V gives CDR1 SGHDT, CDR2 YYEEEE. The CDR3 is made up of 12 amino acids. The CDR3 DNA reads TGTGCCAGCAGCTCCTATGTGGAGACCCAGTACTTC. It yields the protein CASSSYVETQYF.

The chain has TRBV4-1 and TRBJ1-5; the D is unclear. Trimming stripped 0 bases from V and 5 bases from J, with 5 bases between. The CDR3 is 13 residues long. CDR1 MGHRA and CDR2 YSYEKL come from the germline V gene. The CDR3 sequence is CASSQERDQPQHF. For the CDR3, the DNA is TGCGCCAGCAGCCAAGAGCGGGATCAGCCCCAGCATTTT.

This clone was detected once. V usage is TRBV7-9 and J usage is TRBJ2-5; the D gene is possibly TRBD2 (5 bases). There are 16 residues in the CDR3. CDR1 and CDR2 (germline): SEHNR, FQNEAQ (reference sequence). The V gene lost 4 bases and the J gene lost 0 bases, with 15 bases spanning the gap. The DNA for the CDR3 is TGTGCCAGCAGCTCCCCAGGACTCCGGTACCAAGAGACCCAGTACTTC. This gives the protein CASSSPGLRYQETQYF.

This chain connects TRBV15 to TRBJ2-1, with a tentative D call TRBD1 (7 bases). This CDR3 is built from 16 residues. Germline CDR1 LNHNV, CDR2 YYDKDF (reference sequence). Trimming removed 0 bases from V and 9 bases from J, with 18 bases in between. The CDR3 bases are TGTGCCACCAGCAGAGAGGGGCAGGAGGGGGCGGGTGAGCAGTTCTTC. Protein product: CATSREGQEGAGEQFF. The complete variable domain, with remaining parts taken from reference TRBV15 and TRBJ2-1, reads DAMVIQNPRYQVTQFGKPVTLSCSQTLNHNVMYWYQQKSSQAPKLLFHYYDKDFNNEADTPDNFQSRRPNTSFCFLDIRSPGLGDTAMYLCATSREGQEGAGEQFFGPGTRLTVL.